This is a list of T cell receptor beta chains from one sample in a study of blood T cell repertoires in COVID-19. The assay was immunoSEQ multiplex PCR, and TCRdb's table has in-frame clones only and misses some. The sample lists under 550,000 clones, approximately 90% seen once, with 0.65% to 1% in the top ten. Sequenced material: peripheral blood. These receptors were collected from a man younger than 35 with COVID-19, enrolled during active disease. CDR3s include the opening cysteine and the closing phenylalanine or tryptophan. The order of the fields is J gene, D gene, clone size, V gene, CDR3 DNA, CDR3 protein. A D gene is named only where the DNA matches it firmly. Not every row has a clone size; where given, it reads once, few, many or a size class.

TRBJ2-1	TRBD2	.	TRBV9	TGTGCCAGCAGCCCAAAGGTAGCGGGAAAGATCTACAATGAGCAGTTCTTC	CASSPKVAGKIYNEQFF
TRBJ2-1	.	.	TRBV30	TGTGCCTGGAGCGTGATTGGAGCCAATGAGCAGTTCTTC	CAWSVIGANEQFF
TRBJ1-2	.	.	TRBV6-5	TGTGCCAGCAGTTACTCGGCAGCTAACTATGGCTACACCTTC	CASSYSAANYGYTF
TRBJ1-4	.	.	TRBV5-6	TGTGCCAGCAGCTTAGGAGGGGCGGCTAATGAAAAACTGTTTTTT	CASSLGGAANEKLFF
TRBJ2-7	TRBD2	few	TRBV4-2	TGTGCCAGCAGCCAAGACAGCGGGGGCTACGAGCAGTACTTC	CASSQDSGGYEQYF
TRBJ1-1	.	.	TRBV19	TGTGCCAGTAGCCCGGTCGGGGGAGTGGGCACTGAAGCTTTCTTT	CASSPVGGVGTEAFF
TRBJ2-2	.	.	TRBV7-2	TGTGCCAGCAGCCTTTTTGGGGGCGAGGCCGGGGAGCTGTTTTTT	CASSLFGGEAGELFF
TRBJ2-5	.	.	TRBV19	TGTGCCAGTAGTATCTGGCAGGGAGGTGGACAAGAGACCCAGTACTTC	CASSIWQGGGQETQYF
TRBJ1-1	.	.	TRBV5-1	TGCGCCAGCAGCTTACGGACAAGCCAGAACACTGAAGCTTTCTTT	CASSLRTSQNTEAFF
TRBJ1-5	TRBD1	few	TRBV29-1	TGCAGCGTTGAAGATCGCGGACAGGGGTGTCAGCCCCAGCATTTT	CSVEDRGQGCQPQHF
TRBJ2-5	TRBD2	.	TRBV6-1	TGTGCCAGCAGTGAGGGACTAGAAGGTTGGTACCAAGAGACCCAGTACTTC	CASSEGLEGWYQETQYF
TRBJ2-1	TRBD1	.	TRBV5-1	TGCGCCAGCAGCTTCCTGGACAGGGTCTACAATGAGCAGTTCTTC	CASSFLDRVYNEQFF
TRBJ1-2	.	.	TRBV5-5	TGTGCCAGCACCCGGGGTGTACGTCGAGATCTTGACGGCTATGGCTACACCTTC	CASTRGVRRDLDGYGYTF
TRBJ2-3	.	.	TRBV7-9	TGTGCCAGCAGCTCGACTAGGGGCACAGATACGCAGTATTTT	CASSSTRGTDTQYF
TRBJ2-2	.	.	TRBV5-1	TGCGCCAGCAGCCCTGGACACGACGGGGAGCTGTTTTTT	CASSPGHDGELFF
TRBJ1-1	.	.	TRBV5-1	TGCGCCAGCAGCCCGAGAGGGCTCGACAGGTTGAACACTGAAGCTTTCTTT	CASSPRGLDRLNTEAFF
TRBJ2-1	.	.	TRBV25-1	TGTGCCAGCACCGGGAGTCCCTACAATGAGCAGTTCTTC	CASTGSPYNEQFF
TRBJ1-4	.	.	TRBV5-6	TGTGCCAGCAGCTTGGGCTCAGGACATGTGGCTAATGAAAAACTGTTTTTT	CASSLGSGHVANEKLFF
TRBJ1-5	.	.	TRBV12-5	TGTGCTAGTGGTTCAGGGGTCTTTCAGCCCCAGCATTTT	CASGSGVFQPQHF
TRBJ2-7	TRBD1	once	TRBV6-5	TGTGCCAGCAAGACAGACAGGGGTCCCTACGAGCAGTACTTC	CASKTDRGPYEQYF
TRBJ2-1	.	once	TRBV19	TGTGCCAGTAGCCTCACACAGGACCCCTACAATGAGCAGTTCTTC	CASSLTQDPYNEQFF
TRBJ1-2	.	once	TRBV19	TGTGCCAGTAGGTACAGGGCTGGCTATGGCTACACCTTC	CASRYRAGYGYTF
TRBJ2-7	TRBD2	.	TRBV7-9	TGTGCCAGCAGCCTAGCGGGACAGTTCTCCTACGAGCAGTACTTC	CASSLAGQFSYEQYF
TRBJ2-7	TRBD2	.	TRBV9	TGTGCCAGCAGCGTAGCGGCTAGCGGCGCAGCCTACGAGCAGTACTTC	CASSVAASGAAYEQYF
TRBJ1-1	.	.	TRBV12-3/TRBV12-4	TGTGCCAGCAGTTTAAGACAGAGGAGAGAAGCTTTCTTT	CASSLRQRREAFF
TRBJ1-5	.	.	TRBV6-5	TGTGCCAGCAGGTCCCAGGGCTCGGGCAATCAGCCCCAGCATTTT	CASRSQGSGNQPQHF
TRBJ2-1	TRBD2	.	TRBV25-1	TGTGCCAGCATCACTCCCAGACCGGGGGGGGATGAGCAGTTCTTC	CASITPRPGGDEQFF
TRBJ2-2	TRBD2	.	TRBV19	TGTGCCAGTCTCAGCGGGAGGGCCAAGGGCGGGGAGCTGTTTTTT	CASLSGRAKGGELFF
TRBJ1-2	TRBD1	once	TRBV5-1	TGCGCCAGCAGCTTGGCCCCGACAGGGGTCAATGGCTACACCTTC	CASSLAPTGVNGYTF
TRBJ2-3	TRBD2	.	TRBV13	TGTGCCAGCAGCTTAGTCAGCGGGAGTTCGGCAGATACGCAGTATTTT	CASSLVSGSSADTQYF
TRBJ2-2	.	.	TRBV9	TGTGCCAGCAGCGGAGCGGTCACCGGGGAGCTGTTTTTT	CASSGAVTGELFF
TRBJ2-7	TRBD2	.	TRBV2	TGTGCCAGCAGTGGACTAGCGGGGGGTTACGAGCAGTACTTC	CASSGLAGGYEQYF
TRBJ1-2	.	.	TRBV19	TGTGCCAGTAGTATTAATGGGGACTTCTATGGCTACACCTTC	CASSINGDFYGYTF
TRBJ1-2	.	.	TRBV30	TGTGCCTGGAGTGGGCTCGTGGGCAGTAACTATGGCTACACCTTC	CAWSGLVGSNYGYTF
TRBJ2-1	TRBD2	.	TRBV7-7	TGTGCTAGCAGCCTACTTAGCGGGAGCCACAATGAGCAGTTCTTC	CASSLLSGSHNEQFF
TRBJ2-7	.	once	TRBV3-1/TRBV3-2	TGTGCCAGCACCCGACATGGCGAGCAGTACTTC	CASTRHGEQYF
TRBJ2-7	TRBD1	.	TRBV7-2	TGTGCCAGCAGCTTATGGTGGGACAGGGTCTCCGAGCAGTACTTC	CASSLWWDRVSEQYF
TRBJ1-1	.	.	TRBV6-5	TGTGCCAGCAGTTATGGGTCAGGGGACACTGAAGCTTTCTTT	CASSYGSGDTEAFF
TRBJ2-1	TRBD2	.	TRBV12-3/TRBV12-4	TGTGCCAGCAGTTCGGGGGGGGTTGGGCAGTTCTTC	CASSSGGVGQFF
TRBJ2-2	.	.	TRBV19	TGTGCCAGTAGTGGGCGATATGACAGTCCTACCGGGGAGCTGTTTTTT	CASSGRYDSPTGELFF
TRBJ2-2	TRBD2	once	TRBV2	TGTGCCACCCGAGCGGGGGGCGACACCGGGGAGCTGTTTTTT	CATRAGGDTGELFF